Presented here are 5 T cell receptor beta chains from one specimen sequenced in a study of graft-versus-host responses after intestinal transplantation. TCRdb keeps only in-frame clones here, not all; method: immunoSEQ multiplex PCR. This table holds nearly 95,000 clones, 93% found once. Their specific antigens are unknown. This specimen was unstimulated CD8+ T cells sorted from spleen or lymph node cells, taken before intestinal transplant. These receptor sequences come from a human donor who received an intestinal transplant.

The V gene is TRBV11-2, the J gene TRBJ1-1; 9 nucleotides align to TRBD1. The V gene's germline CDR1 is SGHAT and CDR2 FQNNGV. This CDR3 is 15 amino acids long. With V trimmed by 5 bases and J by 2 bases, 6 bases remained unmatched. This CDR3 reads CASSPWTGENTEAFF. DNA of the CDR3: TGTGCCAGCAGCCCATGGACAGGGGAAAACACTGAAGCTTTCTTT.

This clone was recorded a few times. The DNA for the CDR3 is TGCGCCAGCAGTGAGAGGGGGAACACTGAAGCTTTCTTT. Protein: CASSERGNTEAFF. The rearrangement joins TRBV10-1 to TRBJ1-1; a possible D gene is TRBD1 (5 bases). The CDR3 contains 13 residues. Germline V gene sequence: CDR1 WNHNN, CDR2 SYGVQD (reference sequence). Trimming left V 2 bases short and J 1 base short, with 5 bases between.

Concerning this clone: Additional DNA sequences in this sample encode the identical CDR3. The chain links TRBV30 to TRBJ2-7, with 8 bases aligning to TRBD1. Germline V lookup: CDR1 GTSNPN, CDR2 SVGIG (reference sequence). V lost 1 base, J lost 2 bases, and 4 bases stayed unmatched. This CDR3 region has 14 residues. CDR3 loop: CAWSGGTGAYEQYF. In nucleotides, the CDR3 is TGTGCCTGGAGTGGAGGGACAGGCGCCTACGAGCAGTACTTC.

The rearrangement joins TRBV11-2 to TRBJ2-7; 9 nucleotides align to TRBD1. The V gene end was trimmed by 2 bases and the J gene end by 3 bases; junction bases not matched to a gene: 5. The CDR3 totals 15 residues. The germline CDR1 and CDR2 sequences are SGHAT and FQNNGV. CDR3: CASSLSLGQGYEQYF. The DNA of the CDR3 is TGTGCCAGCAGCTTATCTCTGGGACAGGGCTACGAGCAGTACTTC.

This chain links TRBV2 with TRBJ2-3; 13 positions match TRBD2. V was pared by 8 bases and J by 0 bases, with 8 bases of the junction left unmatched. The germline CDR1 and CDR2 sequences are SNHLY and FYNNEI. The CDR3 sequence is 17 residues long. The CDR3 is CASQELAGGTSTDTQYF. The DNA of the CDR3 is TGTGCCAGCCAAGAACTAGCGGGGGGGACTAGCACAGATACGCAGTATTTT. Full variable domain (remainder filled in from reference TRBV2 and TRBJ2-3): EPEVTQTPSHQVTQMGQEVILRCVPISNHLYFYWYRQILGQKVEFLVSFYNNEISEKSEIFDDQFSVERPDGSNFTLKIRSTKLEDSAMYFCASQELAGGTSTDTQYFGPGTRLTVL.